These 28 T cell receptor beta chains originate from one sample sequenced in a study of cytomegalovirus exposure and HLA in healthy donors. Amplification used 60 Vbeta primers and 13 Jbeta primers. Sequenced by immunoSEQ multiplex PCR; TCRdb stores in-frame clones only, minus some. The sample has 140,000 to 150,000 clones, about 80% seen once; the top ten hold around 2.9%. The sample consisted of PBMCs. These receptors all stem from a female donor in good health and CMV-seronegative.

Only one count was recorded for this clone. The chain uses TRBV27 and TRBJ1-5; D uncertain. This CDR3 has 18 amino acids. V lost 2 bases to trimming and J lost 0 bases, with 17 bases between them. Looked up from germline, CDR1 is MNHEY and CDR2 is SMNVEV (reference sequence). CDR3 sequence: CASSLASHVAGSNQPQHF. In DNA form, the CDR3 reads TGTGCCAGCAGTTTAGCCAGCCATGTAGCGGGTAGCAATCAGCCCCAGCATTTT.

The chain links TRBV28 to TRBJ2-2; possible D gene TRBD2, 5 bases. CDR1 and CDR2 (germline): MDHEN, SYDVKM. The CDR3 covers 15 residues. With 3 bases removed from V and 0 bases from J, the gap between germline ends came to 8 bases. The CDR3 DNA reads TGTGCCAGCAGTTTTTCGGGGACGAACACCGGGGAGCTGTTTTTT. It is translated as CASSFSGTNTGELFF.

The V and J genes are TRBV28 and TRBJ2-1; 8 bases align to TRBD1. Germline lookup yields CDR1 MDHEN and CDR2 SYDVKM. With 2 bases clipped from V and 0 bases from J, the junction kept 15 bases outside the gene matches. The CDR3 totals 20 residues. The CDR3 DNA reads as TGTGCCAGCAGTTTAATCGTTACAGGGGGACGCGGGCACTCCTACAATGAGCAGTTCTTC. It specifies CASSLIVTGGRGHSYNEQFF.

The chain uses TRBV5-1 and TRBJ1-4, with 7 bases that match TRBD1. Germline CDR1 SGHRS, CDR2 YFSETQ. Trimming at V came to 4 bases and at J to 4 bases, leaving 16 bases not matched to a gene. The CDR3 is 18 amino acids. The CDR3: CASSGGGGRRRGNEKLFF. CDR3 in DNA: TGCGCCAGCAGCGGTGGAGGGGGCCGACGCAGGGGTAATGAAAAACTGTTTTTT.

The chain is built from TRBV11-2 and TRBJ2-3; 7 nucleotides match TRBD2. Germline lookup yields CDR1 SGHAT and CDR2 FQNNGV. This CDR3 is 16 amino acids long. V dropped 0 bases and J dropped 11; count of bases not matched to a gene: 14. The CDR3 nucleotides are TGTGCCAGCAGCTTAGATCCTGCGATTTCCTCGGGAGGGCAGTATTTT. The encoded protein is CASSLDPAISSGGQYF. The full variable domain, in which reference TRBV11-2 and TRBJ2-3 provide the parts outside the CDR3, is EAGVAQSPRYKIIEKRQSVAFWCNPISGHATLYWYQQILGQGPKLLIQFQNNGVVDDSQLPKDRFSAERLKGVDSTLKIQPAKLEDSAVYLCASSLDPAISSGGQYFGPGTRLTVL.

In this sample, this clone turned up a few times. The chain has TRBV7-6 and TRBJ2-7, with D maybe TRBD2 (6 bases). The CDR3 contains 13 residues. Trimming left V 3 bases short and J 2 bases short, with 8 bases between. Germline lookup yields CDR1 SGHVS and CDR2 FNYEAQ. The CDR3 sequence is CASSFAGTYEQYF. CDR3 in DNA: TGTGCCAGCAGCTTCGCGGGAACCTACGAGCAGTACTTC.

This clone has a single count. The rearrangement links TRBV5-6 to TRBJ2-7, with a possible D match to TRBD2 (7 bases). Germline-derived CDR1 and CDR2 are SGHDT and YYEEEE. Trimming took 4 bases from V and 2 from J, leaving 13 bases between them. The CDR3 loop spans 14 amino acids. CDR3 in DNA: TGTGCCAGCAGCCTCGGCGGGGGCACCTACGAGCAGTACTTC. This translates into CASSLGGGTYEQYF.

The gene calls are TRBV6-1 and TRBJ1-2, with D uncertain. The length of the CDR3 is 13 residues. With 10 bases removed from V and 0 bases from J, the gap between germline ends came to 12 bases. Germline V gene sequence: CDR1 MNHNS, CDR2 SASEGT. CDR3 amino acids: CATLRTANYGYTF. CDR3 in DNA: TGTGCCACCCTAAGAACTGCTAACTATGGCTACACCTTC.

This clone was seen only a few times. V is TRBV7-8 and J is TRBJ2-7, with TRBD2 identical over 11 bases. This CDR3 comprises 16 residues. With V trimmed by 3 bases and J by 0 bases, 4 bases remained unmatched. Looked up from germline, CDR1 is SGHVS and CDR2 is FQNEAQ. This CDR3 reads CASSLTSGAFSYEQYF. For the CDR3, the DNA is TGTGCCAGCAGCTTGACTAGCGGGGCCTTCTCCTACGAGCAGTACTTC.

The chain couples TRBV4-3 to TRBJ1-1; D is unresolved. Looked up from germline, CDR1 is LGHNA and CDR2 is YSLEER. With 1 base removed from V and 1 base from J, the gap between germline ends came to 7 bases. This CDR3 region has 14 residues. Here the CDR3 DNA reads TGCGCCAGCAGCCAAGCGCACGGGAACACTGAAGCTTTCTTT. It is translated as CASSQAHGNTEAFF.

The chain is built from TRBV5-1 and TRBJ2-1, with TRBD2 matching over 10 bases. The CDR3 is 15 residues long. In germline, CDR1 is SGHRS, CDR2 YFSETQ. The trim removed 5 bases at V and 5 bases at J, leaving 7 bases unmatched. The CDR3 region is CASRQGLARNNEQFF. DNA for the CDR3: TGCGCCAGCAGACAGGGACTAGCGAGAAACAATGAGCAGTTCTTC.

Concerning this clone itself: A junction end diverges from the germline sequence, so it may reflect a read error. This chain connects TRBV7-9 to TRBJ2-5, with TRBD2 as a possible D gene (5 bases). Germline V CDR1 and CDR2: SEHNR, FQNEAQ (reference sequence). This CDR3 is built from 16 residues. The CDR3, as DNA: TGTTCCAGCAGCTCCACTTCACTAGGCTACCAAGAGACCCAGTACTTC. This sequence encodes CSSSSTSLGYQETQYF.

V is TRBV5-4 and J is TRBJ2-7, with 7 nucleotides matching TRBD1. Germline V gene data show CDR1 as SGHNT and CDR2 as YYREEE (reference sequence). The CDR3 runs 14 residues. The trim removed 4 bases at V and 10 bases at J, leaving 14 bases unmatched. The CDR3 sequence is CASSTGDHRETQYF. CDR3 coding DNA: TGTGCCAGCAGCACAGGGGATCACAGGGAAACCCAGTACTTC. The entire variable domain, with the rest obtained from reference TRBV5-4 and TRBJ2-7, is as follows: ETGVTQSPTHLIKTRGQQVTLRCSSQSGHNTVSWYQQALGQGPQFIFQYYREEENGRGNFPPRFSGLQFPNYSSELNVNALELDDSALYLCASSTGDHRETQYFGPGTRLTVT.

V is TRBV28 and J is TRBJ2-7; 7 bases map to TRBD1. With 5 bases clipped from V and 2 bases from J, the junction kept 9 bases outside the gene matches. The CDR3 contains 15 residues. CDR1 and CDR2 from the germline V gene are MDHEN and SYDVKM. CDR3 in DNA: TGTGCCAGCAGTGCAACACAGGGGTCCACCTACGAGCAGTACTTC. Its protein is CASSATQGSTYEQYF.

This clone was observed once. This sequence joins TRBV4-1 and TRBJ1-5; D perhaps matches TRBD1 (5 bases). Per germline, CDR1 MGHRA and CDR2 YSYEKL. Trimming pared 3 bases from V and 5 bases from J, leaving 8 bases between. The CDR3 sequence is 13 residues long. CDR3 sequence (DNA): TGCGCCAGCAGCCAGGGGCCCTATCAGCCCCAGCATTTT. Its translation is CASSQGPYQPQHF.

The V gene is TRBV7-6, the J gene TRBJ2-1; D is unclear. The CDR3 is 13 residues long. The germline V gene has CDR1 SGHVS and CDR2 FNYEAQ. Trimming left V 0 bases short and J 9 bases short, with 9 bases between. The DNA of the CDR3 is TGTGCCAGCAGCTTAGCCACTCAGCGTGAGCAGTTCTTC. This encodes CASSLATQREQFF.

CDR3 coding DNA: TGCGCCAGCAGCCTCTCCGCAGTTAGGGGGCTAGGAGAAAACTATGGCTACACCTTC. Its translation: CASSLSAVRGLGENYGYTF. This sequence joins TRBV4-3 and TRBJ1-2; 7 nucleotides agree with TRBD1. The CDR3 consists of 19 residues. The V segment lost 4 bases and the J segment 2 bases; nucleotides outside the gene matches: 19. The germline CDR1 and CDR2 sequences are LGHNA and YSLEER.

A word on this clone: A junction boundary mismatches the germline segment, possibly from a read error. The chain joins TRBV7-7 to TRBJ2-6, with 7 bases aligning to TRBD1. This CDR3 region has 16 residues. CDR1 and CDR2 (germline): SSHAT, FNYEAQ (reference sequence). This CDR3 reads CASSPLGTAGANVLTF. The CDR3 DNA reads TGTGCTAGCAGCCCCCTTGGGACAGCTGGGGCCAACGTCCTGACTTTC. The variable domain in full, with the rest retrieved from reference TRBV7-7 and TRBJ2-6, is GAGVSQSPRYKVTKRGQDVTLRCDPISSHATLYWYQQALGQGPEFLTYFNYEAQPDKSGLPSDRFSAERPEGSISTLTIQRTEQRDSAMYRCASSPLGTAGANVLTFGAGSRLTVL.

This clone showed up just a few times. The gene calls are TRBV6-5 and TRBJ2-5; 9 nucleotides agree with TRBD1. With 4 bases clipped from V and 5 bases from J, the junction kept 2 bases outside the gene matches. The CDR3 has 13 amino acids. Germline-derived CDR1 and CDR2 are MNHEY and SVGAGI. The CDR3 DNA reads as TGTGCCAGCAGTTCAGGACAGGGGGAGACCCAGTACTTC. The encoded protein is CASSSGQGETQYF.

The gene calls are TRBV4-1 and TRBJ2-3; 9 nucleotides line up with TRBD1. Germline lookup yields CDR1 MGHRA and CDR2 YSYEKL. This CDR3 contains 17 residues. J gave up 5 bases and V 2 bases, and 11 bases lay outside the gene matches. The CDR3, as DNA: TGCGCCAGCAGCCAATTCCCGGGACAGGGTTTTCAAGATACGCAGTATTTT. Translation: CASSQFPGQGFQDTQYF.

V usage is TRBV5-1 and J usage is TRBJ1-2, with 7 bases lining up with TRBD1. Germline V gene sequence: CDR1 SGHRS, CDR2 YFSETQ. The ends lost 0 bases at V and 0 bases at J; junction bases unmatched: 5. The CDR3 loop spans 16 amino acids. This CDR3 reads CASSLDRGHPNYGYTF. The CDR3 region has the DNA TGCGCCAGCAGCTTGGATAGGGGGCACCCTAACTATGGCTACACCTTC.

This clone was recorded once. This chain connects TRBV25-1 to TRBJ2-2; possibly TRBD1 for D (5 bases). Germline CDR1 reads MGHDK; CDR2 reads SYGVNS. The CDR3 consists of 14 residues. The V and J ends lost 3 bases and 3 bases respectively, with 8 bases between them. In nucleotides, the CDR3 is TGTGCCAGCAGTGACACAGGTTACACCGGGGAGCTGTTTTTT. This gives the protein CASSDTGYTGELFF.

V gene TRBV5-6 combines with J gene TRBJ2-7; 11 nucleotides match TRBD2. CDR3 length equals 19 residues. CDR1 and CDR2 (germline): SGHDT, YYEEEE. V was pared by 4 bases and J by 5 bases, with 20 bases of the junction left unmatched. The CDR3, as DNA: TGTGCCAGCAGCCGACACATTCTGACTAGCGGGAAGCTAGGCCACGAGCAGTACTTC. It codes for CASSRHILTSGKLGHEQYF.

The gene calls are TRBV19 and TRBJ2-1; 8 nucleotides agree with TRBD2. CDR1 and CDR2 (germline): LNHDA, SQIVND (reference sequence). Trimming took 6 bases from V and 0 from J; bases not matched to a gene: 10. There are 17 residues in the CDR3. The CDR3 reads CASSSPREGRSYNEQFF. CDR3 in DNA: TGTGCCAGTAGCTCCCCCCGGGAGGGCCGCTCCTACAATGAGCAGTTCTTC.

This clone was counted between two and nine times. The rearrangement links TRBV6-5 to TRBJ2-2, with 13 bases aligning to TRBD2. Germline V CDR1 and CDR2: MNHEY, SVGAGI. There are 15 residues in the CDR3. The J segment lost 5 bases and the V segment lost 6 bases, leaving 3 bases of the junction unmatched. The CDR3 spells CASRRTSGGTGELFF. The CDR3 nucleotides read TGTGCCAGCAGACGGACTAGCGGGGGTACCGGGGAGCTGTTTTTT.

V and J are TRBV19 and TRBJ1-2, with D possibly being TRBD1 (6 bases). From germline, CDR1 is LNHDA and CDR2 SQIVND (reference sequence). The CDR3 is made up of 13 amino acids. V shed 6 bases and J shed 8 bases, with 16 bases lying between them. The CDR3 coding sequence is TGTGCCAGTAGGAGAACAACAGGGATGGGCTACACCTTC. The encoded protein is CASRRTTGMGYTF.

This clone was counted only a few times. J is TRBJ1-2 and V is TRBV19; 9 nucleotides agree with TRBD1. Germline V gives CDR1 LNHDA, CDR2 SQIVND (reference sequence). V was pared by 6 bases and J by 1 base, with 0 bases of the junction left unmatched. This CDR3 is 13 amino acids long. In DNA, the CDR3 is TGTGCCAGTAGGACAGGGGGTAACTATGGCTACACCTTC. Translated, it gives CASRTGGNYGYTF.

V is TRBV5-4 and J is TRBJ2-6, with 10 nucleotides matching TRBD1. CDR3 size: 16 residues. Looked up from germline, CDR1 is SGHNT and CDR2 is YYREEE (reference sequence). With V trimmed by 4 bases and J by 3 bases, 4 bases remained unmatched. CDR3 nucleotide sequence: TGTGCCAGCAGCCCGGGGACAGGGGATGGGGCCAACGTCCTGACTTTC. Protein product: CASSPGTGDGANVLTF.